This T cell receptor beta chain was captured by sequencing in a study of T cells after yellow fever vaccination. At the level of the study: Fractions of limited cellularity were prepared by means of SMART-Seq v4 Ultra Low Input.

The V end lost 4 bases, the J end lost 0 bases, and 12 bases lay between the germline ends. Germline assignment: CDR1 SGHRS and CDR2 YFSETQ. The CDR3 spans 15 residues. TCRdb re-called the 5' RACE reads through MiXCR, storing one row per CDR3 protein. The repertoire includes around 600,000 distinct CDR3 sequences, roughly 12% of them detected once, and 15% sits in the top ten. The specimen comprised PBMCs, sampled on the day of the yellow fever booster vaccination. The chain links TRBV5-1 to TRBJ2-3; D may correspond to TRBD1 or TRBD2 (6 bases each). The receptor was isolated from a man aged 30 to 45 who received the YFV17D yellow fever vaccine. The CDR3 coding sequence is TGCGCCAGCAGCCGCCGGGGGCAGAGCACAGATACGCAGTATTTT. It encodes CASSRRGQSTDTQYF.